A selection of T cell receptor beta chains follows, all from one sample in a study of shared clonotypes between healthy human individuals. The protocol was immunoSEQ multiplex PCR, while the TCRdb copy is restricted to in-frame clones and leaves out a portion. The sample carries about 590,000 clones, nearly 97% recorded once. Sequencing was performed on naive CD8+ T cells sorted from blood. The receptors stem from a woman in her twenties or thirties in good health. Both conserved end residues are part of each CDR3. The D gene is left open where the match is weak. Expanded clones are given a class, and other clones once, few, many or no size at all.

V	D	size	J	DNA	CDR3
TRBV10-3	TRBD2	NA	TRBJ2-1	TGTGCCATCAGTGAGTCAGGGACTAGCGGGAGAGGGGCCTTTAATGAGCAGTTCTTC	CAISESGTSGRGAFNEQFF
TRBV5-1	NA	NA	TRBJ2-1	TGCGCCAGCAGCTTGGACTATGGCGCCTTGAGGGAGCAGTTCTTC	CASSLDYGALREQFF
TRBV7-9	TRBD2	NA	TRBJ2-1	TGTGCCAGCAGCTTAGGCCCTAGCGGGAGATTAGAGGAGCAGTTCTTC	CASSLGPSGRLEEQFF
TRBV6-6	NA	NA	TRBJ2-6	TGTGCCAGCAGCTCGGCTGGGGCCAACGTCCTGACTTTC	CASSSAGANVLTF
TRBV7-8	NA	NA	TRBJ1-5	TGTGCCAGCAGCTTAGGGAGGGGTTACAGGAATCAGCCCCAGCATTTT	CASSLGRGYRNQPQHF
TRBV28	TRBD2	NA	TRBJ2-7	TGTGCCAGCAGTTTAGAAGCGGGAATTACCTACGAGCAGTACTTC	CASSLEAGITYEQYF
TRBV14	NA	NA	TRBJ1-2	TGTGCCAGCAGCCAAGATCAAGGGAGTGACTATGGCTACACCTTC	CASSQDQGSDYGYTF
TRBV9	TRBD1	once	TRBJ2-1	TGTGCCAGCAGCGATCCGGGACAGGTTAGAGGGGGCTTGTGGAATGAGCAGTTCTTC	CASSDPGQVRGGLWNEQFF
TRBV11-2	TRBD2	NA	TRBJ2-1	TGTGCCAGCAGCCCAGCGAGCGCTAGCGGATTGTACAATGAGCAGTTCTTC	CASSPASASGLYNEQFF
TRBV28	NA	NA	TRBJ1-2	TGTGCCAGCAGTTTCCTGGACGGCTACACCTTC	CASSFLDGYTF
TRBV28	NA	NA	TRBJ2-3	TGTGCCAGCATCCATCGAGAAAGGGATGGACCTCACACAGATACGCAGTATTTT	CASIHRERDGPHTDTQYF
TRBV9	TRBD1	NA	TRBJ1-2	TGTGCCAGCAGCGTAGCTCGACAGGGCGACTATGGCTACACCTTC	CASSVARQGDYGYTF
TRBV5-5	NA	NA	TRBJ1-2	TGTGCCAGCAGCTTGGGACAGGCGGAATATGGCTACACCTTC	CASSLGQAEYGYTF
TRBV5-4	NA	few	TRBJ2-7	TGTGCCAGCAGCTACATGGGACGAGCCTACGAGCAGTACTTC	CASSYMGRAYEQYF
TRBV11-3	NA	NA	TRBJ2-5	TGTGCCAGCAGCTTAGGGACACCTGGGGAGACCCAGTACTTC	CASSLGTPGETQYF
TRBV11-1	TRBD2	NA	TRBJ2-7	TGTGCCAGCAGCCCCGGACTAGCGGGAGGGAGCTCCTACGAGCAGTACTTC	CASSPGLAGGSSYEQYF
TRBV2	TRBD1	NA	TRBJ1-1	TGTGCCAGCAGTTACGACAGGGGCGGAGAGGCTTTCTTT	CASSYDRGGEAFF
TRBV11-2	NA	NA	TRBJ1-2	TGTGCCAGCAGCTTAATGAGGAAGAACTATGGCTACACCTTC	CASSLMRKNYGYTF
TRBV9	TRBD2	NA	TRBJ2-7	TGTGCCAGCACCAACCGGGAGCGGGAGGATTCCTACGAGCAGTACTTC	CASTNREREDSYEQYF
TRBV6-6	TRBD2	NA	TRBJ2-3	TGTGCCAGTTCCAGATCTAGCGGGCCCACAGATACGCAGTATTTT	CASSRSSGPTDTQYF
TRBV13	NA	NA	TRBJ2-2	TGTGCCAGCAGCTTAGCCGCCACCGGGGAGCTGTTTTTT	CASSLAATGELFF
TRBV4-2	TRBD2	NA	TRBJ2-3	TGTGCCAGCAACCGGGGGGGTGACACAGATACGCAGTATTTT	CASNRGGDTDTQYF
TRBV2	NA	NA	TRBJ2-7	TGTGCCAGCAGTGAAGGACAGGAGGCCTACGAGCAGTACTTC	CASSEGQEAYEQYF
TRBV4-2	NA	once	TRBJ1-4	TGTGCCAGCAGCCAAGAAAGTCGCGGCGGGGAAAAACTGTTTTTT	CASSQESRGGEKLFF
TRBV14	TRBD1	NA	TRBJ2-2	TGTGCCAGCAGCCCGACAGGGGTTTACACCGGGGAGCTGTTTTTT	CASSPTGVYTGELFF
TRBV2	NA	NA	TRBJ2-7	TGTGCCAGCAGGGAAGGCCTAGCGCGTTCCTACGAGCAGTACTTC	CASREGLARSYEQYF
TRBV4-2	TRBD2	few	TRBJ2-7	TGTGCCAGCAGCCAATCTAGCGGGACCTACGAGCAGTACTTC	CASSQSSGTYEQYF
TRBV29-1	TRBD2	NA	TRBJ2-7	TGCAGCGTAGAAACCGGACTAGCGGGAGACGAGCAGTACTTC	CSVETGLAGDEQYF